Shown below are 20 T cell receptor beta chains from a single sample sequenced in a study of Graves' ophthalmopathy and Graves' hyperthyroidism (dated by TCRdb to the late 2010s). The reads were generated on an Illumina HiSeq 2000. For repertoire sequencing, TCR beta CDR3 regions were amplified from RNA transcripts. A first-round RT-PCR used HTBI primers with the Qiagen OneStep RT-PCR kit, followed by a second-round multiplex PCR, size selection and purification. TCRdb handled the public reads itself, with Q25 trimming in fastp and clone calling in MiXCR, and kept productive beta chains. Each record represents a unique CDR3 protein, reported with the most common genes and DNA among its rows. The sample has approximately 1.2 million distinct CDR3 sequences on record, roughly 35% of them singletons. The ten largest make up roughly 11% of the sample. Source material: peripheral blood or thyroid tissue (not recorded which). The receptors were sampled from an adult man with Graves' hyperthyroidism.

V is TRBV10-1 and J is TRBJ1-1; 9 nucleotides align to TRBD1. Germline values: CDR1 WNHNN, CDR2 SYGVQD (reference sequence). V was pared by 0 bases and J by 4 bases, with 6 bases of the junction left unmatched. This CDR3 is built from 16 residues. CDR3 sequence reads: CASSESKGQGSTEAFF. In DNA, the CDR3 is TGCGCCAGCAGTGAGTCGAAGGGACAGGGAAGCACTGAAGCTTTCTTT.

In its sample, this clonotype was seen many times. V and J are TRBV10-3 and TRBJ1-5, with a tentative D call TRBD1 (5 bases). CDR1 and CDR2 (germline): ENHRY, SYGVKD. V gave up 6 bases and J gave up 6 bases, with 12 bases separating them. This CDR3 contains 13 residues. CDR3 DNA sequence: TGTGCCATCAGCCCCGGGGGGGGTCAGCCCCAGCATTTT. This translates into CAISPGGGQPQHF.

This clonotype showed up many times. The J gene is TRBJ1-4, the V gene TRBV20-1, with 7 positions matching TRBD1. V was pared by 6 bases and J by 8 bases, with 3 bases of the junction left unmatched. The CDR3 has 11 amino acids. CDR1 and CDR2 (germline): DFQATT, SNEGSKA (reference sequence). CDR3 sequence reads: CSADRVEKLFF. The DNA for the CDR3 is TGCAGTGCCGACAGGGTAGAAAAACTGTTTTTT.

Many counts were recorded for this clonotype. The chain combines TRBV7-8 with TRBJ2-7, with unresolved D. The CDR3 is made up of 12 amino acids. The germline V gene encodes CDR1 SGHVS and CDR2 FQNEAQ. The V gene lost 5 bases and the J gene lost 4 bases, with 9 bases spanning the gap. The CDR3 coding sequence is TGTGCCAGCAGCCCACCCGAGTACGAGCAGTACTTC. It yields the protein CASSPPEYEQYF.

This clonotype was counted at least ten times. J is TRBJ1-6 and V is TRBV20-1, with D unclear. The germline gives CDR1 DFQATT, CDR2 SNEGSKA (reference sequence). With 5 bases removed from V and 10 bases from J, the gap between germline ends came to 12 bases. This CDR3 region has 12 residues. The CDR3 loop reads CSAPLSGSPLHF. Here the CDR3 DNA reads TGCAGTGCTCCCCTCTCCGGGTCACCCCTCCACTTT.

Many counts were recorded for this clonotype. The chain links TRBV2 to TRBJ1-5; D possibly corresponds to TRBD1 (6 bases). The CDR3 is made up of 15 amino acids. The germline V gene has CDR1 SNHLY and CDR2 FYNNEI. The V end was cut by 7 bases, the J end by 3 bases, with 16 bases between. The chain's CDR3 is CASKSRGGDNQPQHF. For the CDR3, the DNA is TGTGCCAGCAAGTCCAGAGGGGGGGACAATCAGCCCCAGCATTTT.

This clonotype was detected ten times or more. The chain employs TRBV6-5 and TRBJ2-7; D unclear. The germline V gene encodes CDR1 MNHEY and CDR2 SVGAGI. Trimming cost V 6 bases and J 2 bases, with 14 bases left between them. The CDR3 is made up of 14 amino acids. CDR3 protein: CASRINALAYEQYF. CDR3 in DNA: TGTGCCAGCAGGATCAACGCGCTTGCCTACGAGCAGTACTTC.

This clonotype was detected ten times or more. The chain employs TRBV7-6 and TRBJ2-7; 9 bases are a match to TRBD1. There are 14 residues in the CDR3. Germline V lookup: CDR1 SGHVS, CDR2 FNYEAQ. Trimming at V came to 5 bases and at J to 3 bases, leaving 5 bases not matched to a gene. The CDR3 DNA follows: TGTGCCAGCAGCCAAGGACAGGGGAACTACGAGCAGTACTTC. This gives the protein CASSQGQGNYEQYF.

The chain has TRBV19 and TRBJ1-1; TRBD1 might be the D (5 bases). The CDR3 loop spans 13 amino acids. Deletions cut 7 bases from V and 4 bases from J, with 13 bases between. Germline CDR1 and CDR2: LNHDA and SQIVND (reference sequence). The DNA of the CDR3 is TGTGCCAGTATTCCGGGGCGTATCACTGAAGCTTTCTTT. Its translation: CASIPGRITEAFF. Looking up the rest from reference TRBV19 and TRBJ1-1 gives the full variable domain: DGGITQSPKYLFRKEGQNVTLSCEQNLNHDAMYWYRQDPGQGLRLIYYSQIVNDFQKGDIAEGYSVSREKKESFPLTVTSAQKNPTAFYLCASIPGRITEAFFGQGTRLTVV.

The J gene is TRBJ2-2, the V gene TRBV29-1; D call uncertain. Germline CDR1 and CDR2: SQVTM and ANQGSEA. This CDR3 comprises 13 residues. CDR3 nucleotide sequence: TGCAGTGTAAGGTTGGCGAACACCGGGGAGCTGTTTTTT. Translated, it gives CSVRLANTGELFF.

This clonotype was seen only a few times. Its ends do not fully match the called genes, so a read error is possible. V gene TRBV9 combines with J gene TRBJ2-5; D call uncertain. The CDR3 has 12 residues. Per the germline V gene, CDR1 is SGDLS and CDR2 is YYNGEE. This CDR3 is CASGVDGETQYF. In nucleotides, the CDR3 is TGTGCCAGCGGCGTAGATGGAGAGACCCAGTACTTC.

This chain joins TRBV20-1 and TRBJ2-6; 7 nucleotides match TRBD1. The V gene end was trimmed by 0 bases and the J gene end by 0 bases; junction bases not matched to a gene: 5. This CDR3 is 17 amino acids long. Germline V lookup: CDR1 DFQATT, CDR2 SNEGSKA (reference sequence). CDR3 in DNA: TGCAGTGCTAGAGATCCAGGGGGAGTCTCTGGGGCCAACGTCCTGACTTTC. It codes for CSARDPGGVSGANVLTF.

This clonotype has more than one count but fewer than ten. This chain uses TRBV6-5 with TRBJ2-2, with D possibly being TRBD1 or TRBD2 (5 bases each). This CDR3 region has 16 residues. Germline V gives CDR1 MNHEY, CDR2 SVGAGI. Trimming took 6 bases from V and 4 from J, leaving 18 bases between them. This CDR3 reads CASRRGGSRSTGELFF. The CDR3 DNA reads as TGTGCCAGCAGGAGGGGCGGGTCCAGGAGCACCGGGGAGCTGTTTTTT.

This clonotype was seen repeatedly, ten times or more. The V and J genes are TRBV19 and TRBJ2-7; D not certain. Trimming left V 6 bases short and J 0 bases short, with 6 bases between. Germline lookup yields CDR1 LNHDA and CDR2 SQIVND (reference sequence). This CDR3 comprises 12 residues. The CDR3 sequence is CASRSSSYEQYF. The CDR3 DNA reads TGTGCCAGTAGAAGCAGCTCCTACGAGCAGTACTTC.

In this sample, this clonotype turned up a few times. J is TRBJ2-5 and V is TRBV6-5; tentatively, D is TRBD1 (5 bases). The V end was cut by 7 bases, the J end by 4 bases, with 22 bases between. Germline loops: CDR1 MNHEY, CDR2 SVGAGI. The CDR3 runs to 16 residues. This chain's CDR3 is CASNGAGSNIAETQYF. CDR3 coding DNA: TGTGCCAGCAACGGCGCAGGGTCTAACATCGCAGAGACCCAGTACTTC.

The V call is TRBV7-8, the J call TRBJ2-7, with D perhaps assigned TRBD1 or TRBD2 (5 bases each). CDR1 and CDR2 from the germline V gene are SGHVS and FQNEAQ. CDR3 size: 15 residues. Deletions cut 0 bases from V and 0 bases from J, with 9 bases between. The CDR3 DNA reads TGTGCCAGCAGCTTAGCGGGGGAGACCTCCTACGAGCAGTACTTC. This encodes CASSLAGETSYEQYF.

J is TRBJ2-7 and V is TRBV15; 7 nucleotides line up with TRBD1. The V and J ends lost 10 bases and 5 bases, in that order; junction bases with no gene match: 14. The V gene's germline CDR1 is LNHNV and CDR2 YYDKDF (reference sequence). The CDR3 runs 14 residues. DNA of the CDR3: TGTGCCAGCGGTTTCTCTGGGACAGAAAACGAGCAGTACTTC. Its translation: CASGFSGTENEQYF.

The sample holds many counts of this clonotype. The genes are TRBV7-7 and TRBJ2-7; 7 bases are shared with TRBD2. Germline V gene sequence: CDR1 SSHAT, CDR2 FNYEAQ (reference sequence). V shed 6 bases and J 7 bases; nucleotides not matched to a gene: 12. This CDR3 is built from 14 residues. The CDR3 DNA is TGTGCCAGCAGTGTTAGTCCATCCGGGGGGGAGCAGTACTTC. It specifies CASSVSPSGGEQYF.

J is TRBJ1-6 and V is TRBV15; 8 bases match TRBD1. This CDR3 region has 14 residues. Unmatched junction bases numbered 2, after V lost 3 bases and J lost 7 bases. Germline V gene sequence: CDR1 LNHNV, CDR2 YYDKDF (reference sequence). CDR3 bases: TGTGCCACCAGCAGGGACAGGGTGAATTCACCCCTCCACTTT. It translates to CATSRDRVNSPLHF.

This clonotype was picked up many times. CDR3 sequence reads: CASSTLKSEQYF. CDR3 coding DNA: TGTGCCAGTAGTACCCTGAAGAGCGAGCAGTACTTC. This rearrangement joins TRBV19 to TRBJ2-7; D uncertain. Germline V gene sequence: CDR1 LNHDA, CDR2 SQIVND (reference sequence). The V end was cut by 4 bases, the J end by 6 bases, with 10 bases between. The CDR3 totals 12 residues.